This T cell receptor (beta chain) was observed in a study of somatic mutations in cytotoxic T cells in rheumatoid arthritis. Across the study: Blood samples of about 30 ml were drawn from patients (in EDTA) right after diagnosis and before any treatment.

This clone is termed medium-sized. Positive magnetic bead selection separated CD4+ and CD8+ cells, and flow cytometry confirmed purity. The assay was immunoSEQ multiplex PCR, and TCRdb's table has in-frame clones only and misses some. Of about 18,000 clones detected, around 63% appear once; the ten largest clones hold 15% to 20%. Germline CDR1 and CDR2: MNHEY and SVGAGI. This CDR3 comprises 12 residues. V was trimmed by 2 bases and J by 5 bases, leaving 7 bases between them. V gene TRBV6-5 combines with J gene TRBJ2-7; TRBD1 is a possible D gene (6 bases). The TCR comes from an adult with rheumatoid arthritis. The source material was CD8+ T cells sorted from blood. CDR3 in amino acids: CASSYQGNEQYF. Here the CDR3 DNA reads TGTGCCAGCAGTTACCAGGGGAACGAGCAGTACTTC.